This T cell receptor beta chain was identified during a study of OX40 agonist ivuxolimab in advanced cancers. Looking at the study overall: Enrolled patients in dose escalation had cancers that were hepatocellular carcinoma, melanoma, renal cell or head and neck cancer. Prior anti-PD-1, anti-PD-L1 or anti-CTLA-4 therapy was allowed; roughly 40% had some.

Researchers took blood at baseline, on cycle 4 day 1, and on cycle 7 day 1. The protocol was immunoSEQ multiplex PCR, while the TCRdb copy is restricted to in-frame clones and leaves out a portion. The sample holds about 41,000 clones; approximately 87% are singletons and the top ten take roughly 3.9%. Per germline, CDR1 SGHTS and CDR2 YDEGEE. CDR3 length equals 13 residues. Trimming at V came to 4 bases and at J to 1 base, leaving 1 base not matched to a gene. This receptor was taken from an adult with an advanced solid tumor such as melanoma, head and neck, liver or kidney cancer. The material sequenced was CD4+ or CD8+ T cells sorted from blood, taken in a trial of the OX40 agonist ivuxolimab. This chain uses TRBV5-8 with TRBJ1-1; 7 bases map to TRBD1. In DNA form, the CDR3 reads TGTGCCAGCAGCCGGACAGGGAACACTGAAGCTTTCTTT. Residues: CASSRTGNTEAFF.